One TCR beta chain is described in this entry. Its matching antigen is unknown. Nobody recorded the CMV serostatus of this donor. With 60 Vbeta and 13 Jbeta primers, the PCR was carried out. TCRdb's table, derived via immunoSEQ multiplex PCR, lists solely in-frame clones and lacks some. The sample records just over 95,000 clones, roughly four fifths being singletons. This specimen belongs to a study of cytomegalovirus exposure and HLA in healthy donors. This CDR3 comprises 16 residues. Germline-derived CDR1 and CDR2 are LNHDA and SQIVND (reference sequence). Trimming cost V 5 bases and J 5 bases; bases outside gene matches: 9. Overall study results and limits: The authors excluded some V segments, including TRBV6-2 and TRBV6-3, as indistinguishable.

The sample was PBMCs. The source is a human donor in good health. The chain joins TRBV19 to TRBJ2-1; TRBD2 matches 10 bases. CDR3: CASSRRGSGGNNEQFF. The CDR3 nucleotides are TGTGCCAGTAGTCGCCGGGGTAGCGGGGGGAACAATGAGCAGTTCTTC. The full variable domain, in which reference TRBV19 and TRBJ2-1 provide the parts outside the CDR3, is DGGITQSPKYLFRKEGQNVTLSCEQNLNHDAMYWYRQDPGQGLRLIYYSQIVNDFQKGDIAEGYSVSREKKESFPLTVTSAQKNPTAFYLCASSRRGSGGNNEQFFGPGTRLTVL.